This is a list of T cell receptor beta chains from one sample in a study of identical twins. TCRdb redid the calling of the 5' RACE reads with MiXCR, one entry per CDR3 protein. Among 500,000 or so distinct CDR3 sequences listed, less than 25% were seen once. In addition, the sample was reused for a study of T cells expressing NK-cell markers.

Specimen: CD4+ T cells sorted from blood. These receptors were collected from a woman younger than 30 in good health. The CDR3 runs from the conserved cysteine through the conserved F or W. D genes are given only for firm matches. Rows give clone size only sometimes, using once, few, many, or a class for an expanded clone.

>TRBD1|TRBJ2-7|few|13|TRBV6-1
CASRRQGKDEQYF
TGTGCCAGCAGGAGACAGGGGAAGGACGAGCAGTACTTC
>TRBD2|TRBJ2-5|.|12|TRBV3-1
CASSSQRGEEYF
TGTGCCAGCAGCTCACAACGGGGGGAGGAGTACTTC
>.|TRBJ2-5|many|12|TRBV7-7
CASSFSPLGQYF
TGTGCTAGCAGCTTTAGCCCCTTGGGCCAGTACTTC
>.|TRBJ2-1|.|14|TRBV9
CASSVGGSTGEQFF
TGTGCCAGCAGCGTAGGCGGGTCCACAGGTGAGCAGTTCTTC
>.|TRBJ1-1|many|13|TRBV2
CASSDQGNTEAFF
TGTGCCAGCAGTGACCAAGGGAACACTGAAGCTTTCTTT
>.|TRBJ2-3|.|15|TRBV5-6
CASSIGGPSRDTQYF
TGTGCCAGCAGCATAGGAGGGCCGAGTCGAGATACGCAGTATTTT
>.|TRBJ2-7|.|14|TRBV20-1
CSARTAQGRYEQYF
TGCAGTGCTAGAACAGCCCAGGGCCGCTACGAGCAGTACTTC
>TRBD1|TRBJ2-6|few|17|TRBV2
CASRAGQGTTGANVLTF
TGTGCCAGCAGGGCGGGACAGGGGACGACTGGGGCCAACGTCCTGACTTTC
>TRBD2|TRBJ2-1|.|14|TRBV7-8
CASSKLAGRDEQFF
TGTGCCAGCAGCAAACTAGCGGGGCGGGATGAGCAGTTCTTC
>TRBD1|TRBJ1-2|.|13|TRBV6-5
CASSYSTGNGYTF
TGTGCCAGCAGTTACTCGACAGGGAACGGCTACACCTTC
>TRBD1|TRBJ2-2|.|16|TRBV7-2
CASSPKVGQGTGELFF
TGTGCCAGCAGCCCCAAGGTGGGACAGGGCACCGGGGAGCTGTTTTTT
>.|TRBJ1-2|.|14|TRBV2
CASSEPQGVYGYTF
TGTGCCAGCAGTGAACCCCAGGGAGTCTATGGCTACACCTTC
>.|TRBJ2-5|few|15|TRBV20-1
CSARGIPGTQETQYF
TGCAGTGCTAGAGGAATCCCGGGCACCCAAGAGACCCAGTACTTC
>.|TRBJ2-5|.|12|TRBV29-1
CSATLAGETQYF
TGCAGCGCTACACTGGCAGGGGAGACCCAGTACTTC
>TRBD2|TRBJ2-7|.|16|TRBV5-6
CASSLRLPSGIYEQYF
TGTGCCAGCAGCTTGCGGTTGCCTAGCGGTATCTACGAGCAGTACTTC
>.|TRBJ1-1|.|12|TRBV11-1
CASSLESTEAFF
TGTGCCAGCAGCTTAGAATCAACTGAAGCTTTCTTT
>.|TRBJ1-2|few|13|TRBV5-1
CASSLVVGNGYTF
TGCGCCAGCAGCTTGGTCGTAGGGAACGGCTACACCTTC
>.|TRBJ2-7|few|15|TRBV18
CASSRGELESYEQYF
TGTGCCAGCTCACGGGGCGAATTAGAGAGCTACGAGCAGTACTTC
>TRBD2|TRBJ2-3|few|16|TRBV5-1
CASSASLAGGPDTQYF
TGCGCCAGCAGCGCGTCACTAGCGGGAGGGCCGGATACGCAGTATTTT
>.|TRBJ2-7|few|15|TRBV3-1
CASSQDRQIFYEQYF
TGTGCCAGCAGCCAAGATAGGCAGATATTCTACGAGCAGTACTTC
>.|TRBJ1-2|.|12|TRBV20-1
CSASERLNGYTF
TGCAGTGCTAGCGAACGGCTTAATGGCTACACCTTC
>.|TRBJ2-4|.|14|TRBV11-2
CASSLAGVQNIQYF
TGTGCCAGCAGCTTAGCGGGTGTCCAAAACATTCAGTACTTC
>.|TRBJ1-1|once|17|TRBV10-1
CASSESGRGRMNTEAFF
TGCGCCAGCAGTGAGTCTGGCAGGGGAAGGATGAACACTGAAGCTTTCTTT
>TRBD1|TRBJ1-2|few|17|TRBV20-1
CSAATTKDRGLNYGYTF
TGCAGTGCTGCTACGACTAAGGACAGGGGGCTGAACTATGGCTACACCTTC
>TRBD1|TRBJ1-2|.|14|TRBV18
CASSPSGTAHGYTF
TGTGCCAGCTCACCATCCGGGACAGCCCATGGCTACACCTTC
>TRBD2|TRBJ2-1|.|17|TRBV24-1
CATSDPTSSSSYNEQFF
TGTGCCACCAGTGACCCGACTAGCTCGAGCTCCTACAATGAGCAGTTCTTC
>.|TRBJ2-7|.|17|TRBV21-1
CASLRDRGPQFFYEQYF
TGTGCCAGCCTCCGGGACAGGGGTCCCCAATTTTTTTACGAGCAGTACTTC
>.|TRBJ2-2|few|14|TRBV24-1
CATSDSGRTGELFF
TGTGCCACCAGTGATTCAGGCCGCACCGGGGAGCTGTTTTTT
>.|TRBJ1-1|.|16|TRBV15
CATSRDVAIMNTEAFF
TGTGCCACCAGCAGAGATGTGGCGATCATGAACACTGAAGCTTTCTTT
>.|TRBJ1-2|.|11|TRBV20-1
CSADLNYGYTF
TGCAGTGCTGATCTTAACTATGGCTACACCTTC
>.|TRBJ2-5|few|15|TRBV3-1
CASSPFRDTQETQYF
TGTGCCAGCAGCCCCTTTAGGGACACGCAAGAGACCCAGTACTTC
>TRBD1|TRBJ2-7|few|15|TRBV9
CASSYRDSWNYEQYF
TGTGCCAGCAGCTACAGGGACAGTTGGAACTACGAGCAGTACTTC
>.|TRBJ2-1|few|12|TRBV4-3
CASSQERGEQFF
TGCGCCAGCAGCCAAGAGAGGGGGGAGCAGTTCTTC
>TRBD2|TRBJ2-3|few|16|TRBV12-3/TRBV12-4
CASRLSGRGLTDTQYF
TGTGCCAGCAGACTTAGCGGGAGGGGTTTAACAGATACGCAGTATTTT
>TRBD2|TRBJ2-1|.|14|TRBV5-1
CASSLGGLAREQFF
TGCGCCAGCAGCTTGGGGGGACTAGCCCGTGAGCAGTTCTTC
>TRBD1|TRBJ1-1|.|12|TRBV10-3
CAISPGQGWAFF
TGTGCCATCAGTCCGGGACAGGGTTGGGCTTTCTTT
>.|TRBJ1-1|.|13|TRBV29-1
CSVGGSGYTEAFF
TGCAGCGTTGGGGGCTCTGGGTACACTGAAGCTTTCTTT
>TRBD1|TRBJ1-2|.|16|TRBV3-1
CASSQDWRDRSYGYTF
TGTGCCAGCAGCCAAGATTGGCGGGACAGGTCCTATGGCTACACCTTC
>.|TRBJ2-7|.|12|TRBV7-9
CASSSRRGEQYF
TGTGCCAGCAGCTCCCGGCGAGGCGAGCAGTACTTC
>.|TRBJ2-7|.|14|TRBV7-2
CASSLMQGGLEQYF
TGTGCCAGCAGCTTAATGCAGGGGGGACTCGAGCAGTACTTC
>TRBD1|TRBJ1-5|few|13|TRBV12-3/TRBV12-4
CASIRGQGQPQHF
TGTGCCAGCATAAGGGGACAGGGGCAGCCCCAGCATTTT
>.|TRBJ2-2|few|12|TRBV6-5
CASGTNTGELFF
TGTGCCAGCGGAACAAACACCGGGGAGCTGTTTTTT
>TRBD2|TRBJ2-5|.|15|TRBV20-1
CSARLASGTGETQYF
TGCAGTGCTAGGTTGGCTAGCGGGACTGGAGAGACCCAGTACTTC
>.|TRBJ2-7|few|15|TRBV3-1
CASSQALATLHEQYF
TGTGCCAGCAGCCAAGCGCTAGCCACACTTCATGAGCAGTACTTC
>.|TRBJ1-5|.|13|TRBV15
CATSSGGSQPQHF
TGTGCCACCAGCAGTGGGGGTTCCCAGCCCCAGCATTTT
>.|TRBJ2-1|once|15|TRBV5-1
CASSLGGNRPDEQFF
TGCGCCAGCAGCTTGGGGGGAAATCGGCCTGATGAGCAGTTCTTC
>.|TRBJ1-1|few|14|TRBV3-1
CASSLLAGSTEAFF
TGTGCCAGCAGCCTGCTGGCAGGGAGCACTGAAGCTTTCTTT
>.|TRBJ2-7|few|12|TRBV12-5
CASGLEGPPQYF
TGTGCTAGTGGCCTTGAGGGCCCCCCCCAGTACTTC
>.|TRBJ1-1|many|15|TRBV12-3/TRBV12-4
CASSPRMGHLTEAFF
TGTGCCAGCAGTCCGCGCATGGGACACCTCACTGAAGCTTTCTTT
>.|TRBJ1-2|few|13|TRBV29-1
CSVENRELYGYTF
TGCAGCGTTGAAAACAGGGAACTCTATGGCTACACCTTC
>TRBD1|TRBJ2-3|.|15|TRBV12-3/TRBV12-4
CASSSSQGAADTQYF
TGTGCCAGCAGTTCGAGCCAGGGGGCGGCAGATACGCAGTATTTT
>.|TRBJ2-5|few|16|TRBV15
CATSRGRVWYQETQYF
TGTGCCACCAGCAGAGGCCGGGTCTGGTACCAAGAGACCCAGTACTTC
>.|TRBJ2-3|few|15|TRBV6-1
CASTKWSESTDTQYF
TGTGCCAGCACCAAATGGTCGGAGAGCACAGATACGCAGTATTTT
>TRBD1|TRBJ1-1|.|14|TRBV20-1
CSARAGGQNTEAFF
TGCAGTGCTAGAGCAGGGGGACAGAACACTGAAGCTTTCTTT
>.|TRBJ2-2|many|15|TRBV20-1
CSARALASNTGELFF
TGCAGTGCTAGGGCGCTAGCTTCGAACACCGGGGAGCTGTTTTTT
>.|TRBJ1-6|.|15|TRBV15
CATSRDRTASSPLHF
TGTGCCACCAGCAGAGATCGTACCGCTAGTTCACCCCTCCACTTT
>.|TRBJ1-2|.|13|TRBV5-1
CASSPGGPGGYTF
TGCGCCAGCTCCCCGGGGGGGCCAGGGGGCTACACCTTC